These T cell receptor beta chains were read from a single sample in a study of CD8 T cells in ankylosing spondylitis. Using its own MiXCR run on the 5' RACE reads, TCRdb lists one record per CDR3 protein. The data hold some 250,000 distinct CDR3 sequences, with 20% to 30% observed a single time. The material sequenced was blood, either unsorted or a sorted T cell fraction (not recorded which). These receptors originate from a male donor with ankylosing spondylitis or in good health (not recorded which). Each CDR3 is given with its conserved first and last residue. A D gene is named only where the DNA matches it firmly. Some rows mark clone size as missing; the rest say once, few, many or name a class of expanded clone.

TRBJ1-5	few	TRBD1	TRBV20-1	CSAAGTGVNQPQHF	TGCAGTGCAGCCGGGACAGGGGTCAATCAGCCCCAGCATTTT
TRBJ2-7	many	TRBD1	TRBV29-1	CSVARDRDRYF	TGCAGCGTCGCGAGGGACAGGGATCGTTACTTC
TRBJ2-4	-	TRBD2	TRBV20-1	CSAKDPAGDIQYF	TGCAGTGCCAAAGACCCGGCGGGGGACATTCAGTACTTC
TRBJ1-3	many	TRBD1	TRBV5-1	CASSFQGVDGNTIYF	TGCGCCAGCAGCTTCCAGGGGGTGGATGGAAACACCATATATTTT
TRBJ1-1	many	-	TRBV7-8	CASSASLGTEAFF	TGTGCCAGCAGCGCTAGTCTGGGCACTGAAGCTTTCTTT
TRBJ2-5	-	-	TRBV27	CAGKEAEARRQETQYF	TGTGCCGGAAAGGAAGCGGAAGCGCGTAGACAAGAGACCCAGTACTTC
TRBJ2-3	many	TRBD1	TRBV20-1	CSARDNRGSGTDTQYF	TGCAGTGCTAGGGATAACAGGGGATCTGGCACAGATACGCAGTATTTT
TRBJ2-3	few	-	TRBV9	CASSATDSTDTQYF	TGTGCCAGCAGCGCCACGGACAGCACAGATACGCAGTATTTT
TRBJ2-1	many	-	TRBV12-3/TRBV12-4	CASSNLAPGGASNEQFF	TGTGCCAGCAGCAACCTGGCCCCAGGCGGTGCCTCTAATGAGCAGTTCTTC
TRBJ2-3	-	-	TRBV21-1	CASSKGGTVVSSLTDTQYF	TGTGCCAGCAGCAAAGGGGGGACCGTGGTCTCATCATTAACAGATACGCAGTATTTT
TRBJ2-2	-	-	TRBV12-5	CASGLAGLSGELFF	TGTGCTAGTGGTTTGGCCGGGTTGTCCGGGGAGCTGTTTTTT
TRBJ2-7	few	-	TRBV20-1	CSARPGLRLYEQYF	TGCAGTGCTAGGCCGGGACTCCGCCTCTACGAGCAGTACTTC
TRBJ2-1	few	-	TRBV5-1	CASSLLGTPFF	TGCGCCAGCAGCTTGTTGGGGACTCCGTTCTTC
TRBJ2-3	-	TRBD2	TRBV5-1	CASSLERSGGALDTQYF	TGCGCCAGCAGCTTGGAACGTAGCGGGGGGGCATTGGATACGCAGTATTTT
TRBJ1-6	few	-	TRBV30	CAWSVLGNSPLHF	TGTGCCTGGAGTGTACTAGGGAATTCACCCCTCCACTTT
TRBJ2-7	many	-	TRBV29-1	CSVGTVQNYEQYF	TGCAGCGTTGGGACAGTTCAAAACTACGAGCAGTACTTC
TRBJ2-1	many	-	TRBV6-6	CASSTGWNEQFF	TGTGCCAGCAGTACAGGGTGGAATGAGCAGTTCTTC
TRBJ2-7	many	TRBD1	TRBV20-1	CSARGQGLSYEQYF	TGCAGTGCTAGGGGACAGGGTCTCTCCTACGAGCAGTACTTC
TRBJ2-2	many	TRBD2	TRBV9	CASSARGTSGLGELFF	TGTGCCAGCAGCGCGAGGGGGACTAGCGGCCTCGGGGAGCTGTTTTTT
TRBJ1-2	many	-	TRBV4-1	CASSQVAKGGGYTF	TGCGCCAGCAGCCAAGTTGCAAAGGGGGGTGGCTACACCTTC
TRBJ2-1	few	-	TRBV24-1	CATRRGDYNEQFF	TGTGCCACCAGACGAGGAGACTACAATGAGCAGTTCTTC
TRBJ2-1	-	-	TRBV20-1	CSASRLLSYNEQFF	TGCAGTGCTAGTCGACTGCTATCCTACAATGAGCAGTTCTTC
TRBJ2-3	-	TRBD1	TRBV20-1	CSAGQGRDTQYF	TGCAGTGCTGGACAGGGGAGGGATACGCAGTATTTT
TRBJ2-5	few	TRBD1	TRBV20-1	CSATHRQGAAETQYF	TGCAGTGCAACCCACCGACAGGGGGCTGCAGAGACCCAGTACTTC
TRBJ1-2	many	-	TRBV4-1	CASSHPRDRNYGYTF	TGCGCCAGCAGCCACCCCCGGGACCGTAACTATGGCTACACCTTC
TRBJ1-1	-	-	TRBV29-1	CSVSNRVVGEAFF	TGCAGCGTATCCAACAGGGTTGTGGGTGAAGCTTTCTTT
TRBJ2-5	-	TRBD1	TRBV10-3	CAISARTGGETQYF	TGTGCCATCAGTGCCAGGACAGGGGGGGAGACCCAGTACTTC